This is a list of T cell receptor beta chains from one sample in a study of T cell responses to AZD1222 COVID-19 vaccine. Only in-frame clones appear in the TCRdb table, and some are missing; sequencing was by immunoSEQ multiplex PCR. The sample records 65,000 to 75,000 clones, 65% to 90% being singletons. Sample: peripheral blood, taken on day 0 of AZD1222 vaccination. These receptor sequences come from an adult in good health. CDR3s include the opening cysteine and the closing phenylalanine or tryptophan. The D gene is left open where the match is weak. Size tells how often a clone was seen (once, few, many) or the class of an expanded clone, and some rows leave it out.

CDR3 protein: CASTTRGYNEQFF
CDR3 DNA: TGTGCCAGTACAACCAGGGGTTACAATGAGCAGTTCTTC
D gene: NA
V gene: TRBV19
clone size: NA
J gene: TRBJ2-1

CDR3 protein: CASSPRTGTSGYGYTF
CDR3 DNA: TGTGCCAGCAGCCCCCGGACAGGGACGAGTGGCTATGGCTACACCTTC
D gene: TRBD1
V gene: TRBV7-2
clone size: NA
J gene: TRBJ1-2

CDR3 protein: CASSSTRQYSPLHF
CDR3 DNA: TGTGCCAGCAGTTCGACCCGGCAATATTCACCCCTCCACTTT
D gene: NA
V gene: TRBV28
clone size: NA
J gene: TRBJ1-6

CDR3 protein: CASSLLTGSGPNTGELFF
CDR3 DNA: TGTGCCAGCAGCTTGCTCACAGGGTCTGGTCCGAACACCGGGGAGCTGTTTTTT
D gene: NA
V gene: TRBV5-6
clone size: NA
J gene: TRBJ2-2

CDR3 protein: CASSWLGQGMNEQFF
CDR3 DNA: TGTGCCAGCAGCTGGCTGGGACAGGGCATGAATGAGCAGTTCTTC
D gene: TRBD1
V gene: TRBV5-4
clone size: few
J gene: TRBJ2-1

CDR3 protein: CASSYEGQGLRPLHF
CDR3 DNA: TGTGCCAGCAGTTACGAGGGACAGGGCCTGCGACCCCTCCACTTT
D gene: TRBD1
V gene: TRBV6-6
clone size: NA
J gene: TRBJ1-6

CDR3 protein: CASSRAPGPNQPQHF
CDR3 DNA: TGTGCCAGCAGCCGTGCTCCGGGGCCAAATCAGCCCCAGCATTTT
D gene: NA
V gene: TRBV3-1/TRBV3-2
clone size: NA
J gene: TRBJ1-5

CDR3 protein: CASKVNTEAFF
CDR3 DNA: TGTGCCAGCAAGGTGAACACTGAAGCTTTCTTT
D gene: NA
V gene: TRBV2
clone size: NA
J gene: TRBJ1-1

CDR3 protein: CASRPPGQGDGNTIYF
CDR3 DNA: TGTGCCAGCAGGCCACCGGGACAGGGAGATGGAAACACCATATATTTT
D gene: TRBD1
V gene: TRBV28
clone size: NA
J gene: TRBJ1-3

CDR3 protein: CASREPGTGAGNTIYF
CDR3 DNA: TGTGCCAGCAGAGAACCCGGGACAGGGGCCGGAAACACCATATATTTT
D gene: TRBD1
V gene: TRBV6-1
clone size: NA
J gene: TRBJ1-3

CDR3 protein: CASSLVAGANVLTF
CDR3 DNA: TGTGCCAGCAGTTTAGTGGCTGGGGCCAACGTCCTGACTTTC
D gene: NA
V gene: TRBV27
clone size: NA
J gene: TRBJ2-6

CDR3 protein: CASSPQGVLETQYF
CDR3 DNA: TGTGCCAGCAGCCCCCAAGGGGTTCTGGAGACCCAGTACTTC
D gene: NA
V gene: TRBV7-2
clone size: NA
J gene: TRBJ2-5

CDR3 protein: CASSKLVQPYEQYF
CDR3 DNA: TGTGCCAGTAGTAAATTAGTCCAGCCCTACGAGCAGTACTTC
D gene: NA
V gene: TRBV19
clone size: NA
J gene: TRBJ2-7

CDR3 protein: CASSLGAGSNQPQHF
CDR3 DNA: TGTGCCAGCAGCCTGGGGGCAGGGTCTAATCAGCCCCAGCATTTT
D gene: NA
V gene: TRBV5-6
clone size: NA
J gene: TRBJ1-5

CDR3 protein: CASSYSGGQSTGELFF
CDR3 DNA: TGTGCCAGCAGTTACTCGGGCGGACAGAGCACCGGGGAGCTGTTTTTT
D gene: NA
V gene: TRBV6-5
clone size: NA
J gene: TRBJ2-2

CDR3 protein: CASSQDAADQPQHF
CDR3 DNA: TGTGCCAGCAGCCAAGATGCAGCAGATCAGCCCCAGCATTTT
D gene: NA
V gene: TRBV3-1/TRBV3-2
clone size: NA
J gene: TRBJ1-5

CDR3 protein: CAIRPEGSTGELFF
CDR3 DNA: TGTGCCATCAGGCCGGAGGGTAGTACCGGGGAGCTGTTTTTT
D gene: NA
V gene: TRBV10-3
clone size: NA
J gene: TRBJ2-2

CDR3 protein: CASRGLAGGIDGELFF
CDR3 DNA: TGTGCCAGCAGGGGACTAGCGGGGGGAATCGACGGGGAGCTGTTTTTT
D gene: TRBD2
V gene: TRBV28
clone size: NA
J gene: TRBJ2-2

CDR3 protein: CASSQGQSSPLHF
CDR3 DNA: TGTGCCAGCAGCCAGGGACAGTCCTCACCCCTCCACTTT
D gene: TRBD1
V gene: TRBV7-9
clone size: NA
J gene: TRBJ1-6

CDR3 protein: CAWRGTTNTGELFF
CDR3 DNA: TGTGCCTGGAGGGGGACAACGAACACCGGGGAGCTGTTTTTT
D gene: NA
V gene: TRBV30
clone size: NA
J gene: TRBJ2-2

CDR3 protein: CASSQGTSCTGELFF
CDR3 DNA: TGTGCCAGCAGCCAAGGGACTAGTTGCACCGGGGAGCTGTTTTTT
D gene: NA
V gene: TRBV21-1
clone size: once
J gene: TRBJ2-2

CDR3 protein: CASSLHGQDPNSPLHF
CDR3 DNA: TGTGCCAGCAGCCTACATGGACAGGACCCCAATTCACCCCTCCACTTT
D gene: TRBD1
V gene: TRBV7-3
clone size: NA
J gene: TRBJ1-6

CDR3 protein: CASSHVGTGGSYEQYF
CDR3 DNA: TGCGCCAGCAGCCACGTGGGTACAGGGGGCTCCTACGAGCAGTACTTC
D gene: TRBD1
V gene: TRBV4-1
clone size: NA
J gene: TRBJ2-7

CDR3 protein: CASSAGVNSPLHF
CDR3 DNA: TGTGCCAGCAGCGCAGGGGTCAATTCACCCCTCCACTTT
D gene: NA
V gene: TRBV7-3
clone size: once
J gene: TRBJ1-6

CDR3 protein: CAWGRQLVNTEAFF
CDR3 DNA: TGTGCCTGGGGTCGACAGCTAGTTAACACTGAAGCTTTCTTT
D gene: NA
V gene: TRBV30
clone size: NA
J gene: TRBJ1-1

CDR3 protein: CASSLSVGYEQYF
CDR3 DNA: TGTGCCAGCAGTTTAAGTGTGGGGTACGAGCAGTACTTC
D gene: NA
V gene: TRBV27
clone size: NA
J gene: TRBJ2-7

CDR3 protein: CASSEALRWERQGANEQYF
CDR3 DNA: TGTGCCAGCAGTGAAGCGCTCCGGTGGGAGAGACAGGGGGCAAACGAGCAGTACTTC
D gene: TRBD1
V gene: TRBV6-1
clone size: NA
J gene: TRBJ2-7

CDR3 protein: CASSFEGTHEQYF
CDR3 DNA: TGTGCCAGCAGTTTTGAGGGGACCCACGAGCAGTACTTC
D gene: NA
V gene: TRBV12-3/TRBV12-4
clone size: NA
J gene: TRBJ2-7

CDR3 protein: CASSNRANPYEQYF
CDR3 DNA: TGTGCCAGCAGCAACCGGGCCAACCCCTACGAGCAGTACTTC
D gene: NA
V gene: TRBV5-4
clone size: NA
J gene: TRBJ2-7

CDR3 protein: CASTEPPFTNTEAFF
CDR3 DNA: TGTGCCAGCACCGAACCCCCGTTTACTAACACTGAAGCTTTCTTT
D gene: NA
V gene: TRBV7-9
clone size: NA
J gene: TRBJ1-1

CDR3 protein: CASSPDPRDTQYF
CDR3 DNA: TGTGCCAGCAGCCCCGATCCCCGGGATACGCAGTATTTT
D gene: NA
V gene: TRBV9
clone size: NA
J gene: TRBJ2-3

CDR3 protein: CASSLGGQGRNTIYF
CDR3 DNA: TGTGCCAGCAGCTTGGGGGGCCAGGGGAGAAACACCATATATTTT
D gene: NA
V gene: TRBV5-6
clone size: once
J gene: TRBJ1-3

CDR3 protein: CASRPVDRGEQYF
CDR3 DNA: TGTGCCAGCAGGCCCGTGGACAGGGGCGAGCAGTACTTC
D gene: TRBD1
V gene: TRBV27
clone size: NA
J gene: TRBJ2-7

CDR3 protein: CASSPQGVGQPQHF
CDR3 DNA: TGCGCCAGCAGCCCGCAGGGTGTTGGTCAGCCCCAGCATTTT
D gene: NA
V gene: TRBV5-1
clone size: NA
J gene: TRBJ1-5

CDR3 protein: CASSLDTWDTQYF
CDR3 DNA: TGTGCCAGCAGCCTGGACACTTGGGATACGCAGTATTTT
D gene: NA
V gene: TRBV6-2/TRBV6-3
clone size: NA
J gene: TRBJ2-3

CDR3 protein: CASSPGTAPGNTEAFF
CDR3 DNA: TGTGCCAGCAGTCCCGGGACTGCCCCTGGGAACACTGAAGCTTTCTTT
D gene: NA
V gene: TRBV9
clone size: NA
J gene: TRBJ1-1

CDR3 protein: CASSLTATQGTEAFF
CDR3 DNA: TGCGCCAGCAGCTTGACAGCAACTCAGGGCACTGAAGCTTTCTTT
D gene: NA
V gene: TRBV5-1
clone size: NA
J gene: TRBJ1-1

CDR3 protein: CASSQDRLSYEQYF
CDR3 DNA: TGCGCCAGCAGCCAGGACAGGCTATCCTACGAGCAGTACTTC
D gene: TRBD1
V gene: TRBV4-1
clone size: NA
J gene: TRBJ2-7

CDR3 protein: CASSFDQGTDTQYF
CDR3 DNA: TGTGCCAGCAGTTTTGACCAGGGAACAGATACGCAGTATTTT
D gene: NA
V gene: TRBV6-5
clone size: NA
J gene: TRBJ2-3

CDR3 protein: CASSPLTGELFF
CDR3 DNA: TGCGCCAGCAGCCCCCTTACCGGGGAGCTGTTTTTT
D gene: NA
V gene: TRBV4-1
clone size: few
J gene: TRBJ2-2